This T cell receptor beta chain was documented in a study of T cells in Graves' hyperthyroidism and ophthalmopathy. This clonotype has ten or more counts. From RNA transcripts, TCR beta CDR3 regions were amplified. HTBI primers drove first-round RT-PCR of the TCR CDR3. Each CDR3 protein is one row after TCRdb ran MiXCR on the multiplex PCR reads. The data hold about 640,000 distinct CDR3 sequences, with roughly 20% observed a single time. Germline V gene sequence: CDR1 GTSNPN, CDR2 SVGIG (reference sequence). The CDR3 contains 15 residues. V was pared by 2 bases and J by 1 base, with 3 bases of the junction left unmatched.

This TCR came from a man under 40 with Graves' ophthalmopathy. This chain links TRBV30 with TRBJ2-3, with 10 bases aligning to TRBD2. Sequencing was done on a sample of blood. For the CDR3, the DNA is TGTGCCTGGAGTTTACTAGCGGGGCGCACAGATACGCAGTATTTT. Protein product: CAWSLLAGRTDTQYF.